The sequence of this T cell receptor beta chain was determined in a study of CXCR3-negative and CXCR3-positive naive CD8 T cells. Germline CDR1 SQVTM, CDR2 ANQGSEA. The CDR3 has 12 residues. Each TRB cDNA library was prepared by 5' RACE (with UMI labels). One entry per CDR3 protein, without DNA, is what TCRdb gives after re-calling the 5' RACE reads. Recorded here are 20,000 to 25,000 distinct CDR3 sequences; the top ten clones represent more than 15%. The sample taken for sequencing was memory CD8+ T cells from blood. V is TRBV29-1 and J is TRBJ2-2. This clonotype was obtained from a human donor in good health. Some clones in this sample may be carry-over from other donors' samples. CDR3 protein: CSVWGNTGELFF.